A single sample is the source of the 5 T cell receptor beta chains below, sequenced in a study of early T cells in non-severe SARS-CoV-2 infection. From the 5' RACE reads, TCRdb called clonotypes with MiXCR, one entry per CDR3 protein. The data show 50,000 to 80,000 distinct CDR3 sequences, more than 4% seen once. Sequenced input: whole blood. Receptors originate from an adult who was a healthcare worker with PCR-confirmed SARS-CoV-2 infection or an uninfected control (not recorded which).

This clonotype was seen ten or more times. V gene TRBV5-1 combines with J gene TRBJ2-6; D remains ambiguous. The CDR3 has 17 residues. Per germline, CDR1 SGHRS and CDR2 YFSETQ. V gave up 0 bases and J gave up 0 bases, with 10 bases separating them. The CDR3 here is CASSLGHGSSGANVLTF. In nucleotides, the CDR3 is TGCGCCAGCAGCTTGGGCCACGGAAGCTCTGGGGCCAACGTCCTGACTTTC.

This clonotype was counted at least ten times. This chain links TRBV6-6 with TRBJ1-1; unclear D gene. Germline CDR1 is MNHNY and CDR2 is SVGAGI (reference sequence). Trimming removed 5 bases at V and 11 bases at J, with 18 bases between. This CDR3 has 13 residues. This chain's CDR3 is CASSDPQKRAAFF. In DNA form, the CDR3 reads TGTGCCAGCAGTGACCCACAGAAGCGGGCCGCTTTCTTT.

This clonotype has just a few counts. The chain is built from TRBV12-3 or TRBV12-4 and TRBJ2-2; D not resolved. The CDR3 sequence is 14 residues long. The V end lost 9 bases, the J end lost 2 bases, and 13 bases lay between the germline ends. The CDR3 sequence: CASTRNTNTGELFF. DNA of the CDR3: TGTGCCAGTACCCGGAACACCAACACCGGGGAGCTGTTTTTT.

This chain links TRBV19 with TRBJ1-4; D is possibly TRBD1 (5 bases). Germline V gene sequence: CDR1 LNHDA, CDR2 SQIVND (reference sequence). CDR3 length equals 14 residues. The V end was cut by 5 bases, the J end by 5 bases, with 12 bases between. The DNA of the CDR3 is TGTGCCAGTAGTTCCCGGGACTTGAATGAAAAACTGTTTTTT. Encoded protein: CASSSRDLNEKLFF.

The chain carries TRBV20-1 and TRBJ2-1, with D tentatively TRBD1 or TRBD2 (6 bases each). This CDR3 spans 14 amino acids. Germline V gene lookup returns CDR1 DFQATT and CDR2 SNEGSKA (reference sequence). The V end was cut by 1 base, the J end by 2 bases, with 9 bases between. The CDR3 DNA reads TGCAGTGCTAGAGCGGGGGCCGCCTACAATGAGCAGTTCTTC. Translation gives CSARAGAAYNEQFF.